A single T cell receptor beta chain is shown here with its context. The antigen is undetermined. V gave up 0 bases and J gave up 7 bases; unmatched junction bases: 4. Looked up from germline, CDR1 is SGHRS and CDR2 is YFSETQ. CDR3 length: 14 residues. Treatment of any kind had been given to no patient before thyroid surgery. This entry is derived from a study of metastatic and nonmetastatic thyroid tumors. Findings and limits, study-wide: Within blood and tumor, benign nodules reportedly had significantly lower TCR beta diversity than malignant thyroid tumors did.

TCRdb reassembled clones from the PCR reads with MiXCR. The table shows some 84,000 clones, with around 9.2% occurring only once. The chain employs TRBV5-1 and TRBJ2-7, with 10 bases that match TRBD2. Sequenced: blood. This receptor was taken from a female donor with papillary thyroid cancer or a benign thyroid nodule (not recorded which). Some clones in this sample may be carry-over from other donors' samples. CDR3 DNA: TGCGCCAGCAGCTTGGAGACTAGCGGGCTGGAGCAGTACTTC. Its protein product is CASSLETSGLEQYF.